Presented here are 27 T cell receptor beta chains from one specimen sequenced in a study of regulatory T cells in long-lasting Graves disease. The time point was: persistent/refractory GD, antithyroid drugs over 5 years with positive TRAb. RNA isolated from PBMCs was used to make the TCR library. Relying on iRepertoire HTBI primers and Arm-PCR of CDR3 regions, the team built TCR beta libraries. TCRdb redid the calling of the multiplex PCR reads with MiXCR, one entry per CDR3 protein. This sample has 700,000 or so distinct CDR3 sequences, with 30% found just once. This material consisted of peripheral blood mononuclear cells (PBMCs), taken when the disease was refractory, from a patient treated with antithyroid drugs. Receptors originate from a female donor with Graves disease.

V usage is TRBV9 and J usage is TRBJ2-2; 7 bases line up with TRBD1. There are 17 residues in the CDR3. The V gene end was trimmed by 3 bases and the J gene end by 0 bases; junction bases not matched to a gene: 8. Germline V gene lookup returns CDR1 SGDLS and CDR2 YYNGEE. The CDR3 here is CASSAKGTAANTGELFF. Written as DNA, the CDR3 is TGTGCCAGCAGCGCTAAAGGGACAGCCGCGAACACCGGGGAGCTGTTTTTT.

This clonotype was seen a handful of times. The chain joins TRBV7-2 to TRBJ1-2; D gene unclear. Germline CDR1 and CDR2: SGHTA and FQGNSA. The CDR3 is made up of 12 amino acids. Trimming stripped 5 bases from V and 8 bases from J, with 12 bases between. CDR3 amino acids: CASSVTWTGYTF. The CDR3 coding sequence is TGTGCCAGCAGCGTTACATGGACGGGCTACACCTTC.

The chain employs TRBV6-1 and TRBJ1-6, with 11 nucleotides matching TRBD1. V lost 6 bases and J lost 7; bases outside the gene matches: 11. Germline CDR1 and CDR2: MNHNS and SASEGT. The CDR3 loop spans 17 amino acids. This CDR3 is CASRGDRGITRNSPLHF. The CDR3 nucleotides are TGTGCCAGCAGAGGGGACAGGGGGATAACAAGGAATTCACCCCTCCACTTT.

In this sample, this clonotype turned up a few times. The junction departs from the called germline gene at one end, perhaps through a read error. V gene TRBV20-1 combines with J gene TRBJ2-4; 7 bases line up with TRBD1. This CDR3 comprises 16 residues. Germline V lookup: CDR1 DFQATT, CDR2 SNEGSKA (reference sequence). CDR3 sequence (DNA): TGCAGTGCTGCGTTTACAGGGGTGGAAGCCAAAAGCATTCAGTACTTC. Residues: CSAAFTGVEAKSIQYF.

The chain carries TRBV6-5 and TRBJ1-5; 7 nucleotides align to TRBD1. V was pared by 2 bases and J by 11 bases, with 12 bases of the junction left unmatched. Per germline, CDR1 MNHEY and CDR2 SVGAGI. CDR3 length equals 15 residues. The DNA for the CDR3 is TGTGCCAGCAGTTACCCCGGACAGGACGAAGGGGCCCAGCATTTT. Translated, it gives CASSYPGQDEGAQHF.

This clonotype showed up many times. The gene calls are TRBV28 and TRBJ1-1; D is uncertain. Germline V lookup: CDR1 MDHEN, CDR2 SYDVKM. The CDR3 loop spans 15 amino acids. V lost 5 bases to trimming and J lost 3 bases, with 16 bases between them. The CDR3 sequence: CASSPSAAGDTEAFF. The CDR3 DNA reads as TGTGCCAGCAGTCCCTCCGCAGCTGGGGACACTGAAGCTTTCTTT. Variable domain in full (rest from reference TRBV28 and TRBJ1-1): DVKVTQSSRYLVKRTGEKVFLECVQDMDHENMFWYRQDPGLGLRLIYFSYDVKMKEKGDIPEGYSVSREKKERFSLILESASTNQTSMYLCASSPSAAGDTEAFFGQGTRLTVV.

This clonotype was counted at least ten times. This chain connects TRBV3-1 to TRBJ2-5, with 7 bases matching TRBD1. Germline CDR1 reads LGHDT; CDR2 reads YNNKEL (reference sequence). V was pared by 5 bases and J by 3 bases, with 3 bases of the junction left unmatched. The CDR3 loop spans 13 amino acids. The CDR3 DNA reads as TGTGCCAGCAGCAGGGGGCAGAAAGAGACCCAGTACTTC. Amino acids: CASSRGQKETQYF.

This clonotype has more than one count but fewer than ten. CDR3 DNA: TGTGCCAGCAGCGTAGAATTGGCTAATGAAAAACTGTTTTTT. It encodes CASSVELANEKLFF. This sequence joins TRBV9 and TRBJ1-4; D gene unclear. Per the germline V gene, CDR1 is SGDLS and CDR2 is YYNGEE. CDR3 length: 14 residues. The V and J ends lost 0 bases and 3 bases respectively, with 6 bases between them.

The chain carries TRBV5-1 and TRBJ2-7; D uncertain. Trimming shortened V by 0 bases and J by 2 bases, and 15 bases separated the two germline ends. The CDR3 consists of 16 residues. The germline gives CDR1 SGHRS, CDR2 YFSETQ. CDR3 sequence (DNA): TGCGCCAGCAGCTTGGGGGTGACACGAATGGCCTACGAGCAGTACTTC. Its protein is CASSLGVTRMAYEQYF.

The rearrangement joins TRBV2 to TRBJ1-5, with a weak D call TRBD1 (6 bases). This CDR3 comprises 17 residues. Germline CDR1 is SNHLY and CDR2 is FYNNEI. Trimming cost V 4 bases and J 2 bases, with 18 bases left between them. The CDR3 protein is CASSARGLTGGNQPQHF. In DNA form, the CDR3 reads TGTGCCAGCAGTGCCAGGGGCCTAACCGGGGGCAATCAGCCCCAGCATTTT.

V usage is TRBV9 and J usage is TRBJ1-2, with a weak D call TRBD1 (5 bases). This CDR3 spans 13 amino acids. The V gene lost 4 bases and the J gene lost 7 bases, with 14 bases spanning the gap. Germline V lookup: CDR1 SGDLS, CDR2 YYNGEE. The CDR3 nucleotides are TGTGCCAGCAGCACGGACACCAGCGGTGGCTACACCTTC. This sequence encodes CASSTDTSGGYTF.

Concerning this clonotype itself: A much larger clone sits a single nucleotide away, making a read error possible. The genes are TRBV7-6 and TRBJ1-3; no firm D call. The ends were cut back, 7 bases at V and 6 bases at J, with 16 bases in the middle. CDR1 and CDR2 (germline): SGHVS, FNYEAQ. CDR3 length: 14 amino acids. CDR3 sequence reads: CASIASVTENTIYF. The CDR3 DNA sequence: TGTGCCAGCATCGCTTCGGTGACTGAAAACACCATATATTTT.

This clonotype was found many times. The V and J genes are TRBV10-3 and TRBJ1-1, with 7 bases identical to TRBD1. This CDR3 region has 13 residues. Germline V CDR1 and CDR2: ENHRY, SYGVKD. J lost 0 bases, V lost 8 bases, and 3 bases had no gene match. The CDR3 is CAIGDSMNTEAFF. As DNA, the CDR3 is TGTGCCATCGGGGACAGTATGAACACTGAAGCTTTCTTT.

This clonotype was counted ten times or more. The rearrangement joins TRBV2 to TRBJ2-7; 10 nucleotides align to TRBD2. The CDR3 sequence is 14 residues long. V was pared by 6 bases and J by 2 bases, with 4 bases of the junction left unmatched. Germline V gives CDR1 SNHLY, CDR2 FYNNEI. DNA of the CDR3: TGTGCCAGCAGCCGGACTAGCGGACCCTACGAGCAGTACTTC. Protein: CASSRTSGPYEQYF.

The table lists this clonotype with many counts. The genes are TRBV6-2 or TRBV6-3 and TRBJ2-7; D remains unclear. The CDR3 is 12 residues long. Germline lookup yields CDR1 MNHEY and CDR2 SVGEGT. V gave up 8 bases and J gave up 2 bases, with 10 bases separating them. The CDR3 region has the DNA TGTGCCAGCTCGGACGCCGCCTACGAGCAGTACTTC. It codes for CASSDAAYEQYF.

This clonotype came up a few times. The rearrangement joins TRBV13 to TRBJ2-4; no clear D. This CDR3 has 19 amino acids. Germline V gives CDR1 PRHDT, CDR2 FYEKMQ (reference sequence). V was trimmed by 1 base and J by 0 bases, leaving 19 bases between them. CDR3 in DNA: TGTGCCAGCAGCTTAGTTAGTAGAGACCGTGGTGTAGCCAAAAACATTCAGTACTTC. Translated: CASSLVSRDRGVAKNIQYF.

In this sample, this clonotype turned up many times. The chain employs TRBV5-5 and TRBJ2-7; 10 nucleotides match TRBD1. The CDR3 length is 14 residues. Trimming cost V 5 bases and J 3 bases; bases outside gene matches: 5. Germline values: CDR1 SGHKS, CDR2 YYEKEE (reference sequence). As DNA, the CDR3 is TGTGCCAGCAGTCCCTGGACAGGGGGCTACGAGCAGTACTTC. It is translated as CASSPWTGGYEQYF.

V usage is TRBV6-2 or TRBV6-3 and J usage is TRBJ2-5, with D possibly matching TRBD1 (5 bases). V was pared by 3 bases and J by 2 bases, with 13 bases between. This CDR3 is built from 15 residues. The V gene's germline CDR1 is MNHEY and CDR2 SVGEGT. Here the CDR3 DNA reads TGTGCCAGCAGTTATGGGCAGGGTTGGCAAGAGACCCAGTACTTC. It is translated as CASSYGQGWQETQYF.

In this sample, this clonotype turned up a few times. J is TRBJ2-7 and V is TRBV2; D may be TRBD2 (5 bases). Germline values: CDR1 SNHLY, CDR2 FYNNEI. V was cut by 4 bases and J by 6 bases, with 7 bases left in between. There are 11 residues in the CDR3. In DNA, the CDR3 is TGTGCCAGCAGTGGAGCGGCCGAGCAGTACTTC. Its protein is CASSGAAEQYF.

V gene TRBV5-6 combines with J gene TRBJ1-1; tentatively, D is TRBD1 (6 bases). V was clipped by 4 bases and J by 7 bases, with 14 bases between them. Germline V lookup: CDR1 SGHDT, CDR2 YYEEEE. The CDR3 length is 13 residues. Written as DNA, the CDR3 is TGTGCCAGCAGCCTCGGACAGTCAGATGAAGCTTTCTTT. Protein product: CASSLGQSDEAFF.

This rearrangement joins TRBV10-3 to TRBJ1-5; no firm D call. This CDR3 is built from 13 residues. Trimming left V 8 bases short and J 6 bases short, with 14 bases between. Germline CDR1 ENHRY, CDR2 SYGVKD. CDR3: CAIAAVTGQPQHF. The DNA of the CDR3 is TGTGCCATCGCGGCGGTCACCGGTCAGCCCCAGCATTTT.

Many counts were recorded for this clonotype. The DNA of the CDR3 is TGTGCCAGCAGTTTTAGAGACAGGAACCTATTGGGAGGCTACACCTTC. Encoded protein: CASSFRDRNLLGGYTF. This rearrangement joins TRBV28 to TRBJ1-2; a weak D match, TRBD1 (6 bases). V lost 3 bases and J lost 8, with 22 bases in between. This CDR3 comprises 16 residues. The V gene's germline CDR1 is MDHEN and CDR2 SYDVKM.

The rearrangement links TRBV2 to TRBJ2-1; D is uncertain. CDR3 length: 12 amino acids. With 3 bases removed from V and 7 bases from J, the gap between germline ends came to 7 bases. Germline CDR1 is SNHLY and CDR2 is FYNNEI. The DNA of the CDR3 is TGTGCCAGCAGTGACGGCGTAAATGAGCAGTTCTTC. It translates to CASSDGVNEQFF.

There are a few counts of this clonotype. This sequence joins TRBV6-5 and TRBJ2-5; 7 nucleotides match TRBD2. Germline values: CDR1 MNHEY, CDR2 SVGAGI. Trimming cost V 2 bases and J 4 bases; bases outside gene matches: 13. CDR3 length equals 17 residues. This chain's CDR3 is CASSYHVGGREVETQYF. CDR3 sequence (DNA): TGTGCCAGCAGTTACCATGTGGGGGGGAGAGAGGTAGAGACCCAGTACTTC.

At least ten counts were recorded for this clonotype. The rearrangement uses TRBV28 and TRBJ1-2, with TRBD1 matching over 7 bases. With 5 bases clipped from V and 7 bases from J, the junction kept 10 bases outside the gene matches. Germline V gene lookup returns CDR1 MDHEN and CDR2 SYDVKM. The CDR3 is 14 amino acids. Written as DNA, the CDR3 is TGTGCCAGCAGTGGGACCGACAGGGTTGGTGGCTACACCTTC. Its protein is CASSGTDRVGGYTF.

This clonotype has just a few counts. The J gene is TRBJ2-7, the V gene TRBV6-1; D is ambiguous. This CDR3 spans 12 amino acids. Deletions cut 5 bases from V and 6 bases from J, with 11 bases between. CDR1 and CDR2 (germline): MNHNS, SASEGT. Written as DNA, the CDR3 is TGTGCCAGCAGTCGACAAGCCTCCGAGCAGTACTTC. Its translation is CASSRQASEQYF.

This clonotype was seen more than once but under ten times. The gene calls are TRBV28 and TRBJ1-5; 7 bases fit TRBD1. Germline V CDR1 and CDR2: MDHEN, SYDVKM. V gave up 5 bases and J gave up 16 bases; unmatched junction bases: 11. This CDR3 comprises 12 residues. The CDR3 reads CASSPPRTGQHF. CDR3 bases: TGTGCCAGCAGTCCACCCAGGACAGGACAACATTTT. Combining the CDR3 with reference TRBV28 and TRBJ1-5 gives the whole variable domain DVKVTQSSRYLVKRTGEKVFLECVQDMDHENMFWYRQDPGLGLRLIYFSYDVKMKEKGDIPEGYSVSREKKERFSLILESASTNQTSMYLCASSPPRTGQHFGDGTRLSIL.